These T cell receptor beta chains were read from a single sample in a study of blood T cell repertoires in COVID-19. Method: immunoSEQ multiplex PCR; TCRdb's copy keeps in-frame clones and lacks some. The table shows roughly 700,000 clones, with 80% to 90% occurring only once. Source material: peripheral blood. Source of these receptors: a woman aged 18-35 years with acute or convalescent COVID-19. CDR3s include the opening cysteine and the closing phenylalanine or tryptophan. Each record gives: V gene, J gene, CDR3 protein.

v_gene: TRBV7-3
j_gene: TRBJ2-1
CDR3aa: CASSLTSGGRNEQFF

v_gene: TRBV25-1
j_gene: TRBJ1-1
CDR3aa: CASRRDRDDEAFF

v_gene: TRBV6-5
j_gene: TRBJ1-1
CDR3aa: CASQAAGGIKAFF

v_gene: TRBV15
j_gene: TRBJ1-5
CDR3aa: CATSRGLSNQPQHF

v_gene: TRBV18
j_gene: TRBJ1-2
CDR3aa: CASSLATTTGEVLSVYGYTF

v_gene: TRBV10-1
j_gene: TRBJ1-1
CDR3aa: CASSERDRGVNTEAFF

v_gene: TRBV11-2
j_gene: TRBJ2-5
CDR3aa: CASSSQGLPGVETQYF

v_gene: TRBV5-8
j_gene: TRBJ2-1
CDR3aa: CASSSEPTASREQFF

v_gene: TRBV9
j_gene: TRBJ1-1
CDR3aa: CASSSPGTGGTEAFF

v_gene: TRBV10-3
j_gene: TRBJ1-6
CDR3aa: CAISEPGGTSYSNSPLHF

v_gene: TRBV10-3
j_gene: TRBJ2-2
CDR3aa: CAISDGRGSNTGELFF

v_gene: TRBV19
j_gene: TRBJ1-1
CDR3aa: CASSISSVQEAFF

v_gene: TRBV9
j_gene: TRBJ1-1
CDR3aa: CASSGDRGNTEAFF

v_gene: TRBV11-2
j_gene: TRBJ1-2
CDR3aa: CASSLAGTNYGYTF

v_gene: TRBV29-1
j_gene: TRBJ2-5
CDR3aa: CSVTGGIETQYF

v_gene: TRBV6-7
j_gene: TRBJ1-5
CDR3aa: CASSSFQPQHF

v_gene: TRBV2
j_gene: TRBJ2-7
CDR3aa: CASSYRGFNYEQYF

v_gene: TRBV3-1/TRBV3-2
j_gene: TRBJ1-4
CDR3aa: CASKDGGREKLFF

v_gene: TRBV14
j_gene: TRBJ1-2
CDR3aa: CASSHLGTGARGYTF

v_gene: TRBV27
j_gene: TRBJ1-5
CDR3aa: CASRRTRDNNQPQHF

v_gene: TRBV6-5
j_gene: TRBJ1-2
CDR3aa: CASSYSTGGIYGYTF

v_gene: TRBV4-1
j_gene: TRBJ1-5
CDR3aa: CASSQDPLGGRFNQPQHF

v_gene: TRBV9
j_gene: TRBJ2-7
CDR3aa: CASSLGTGTYEQYF

v_gene: TRBV4-3
j_gene: TRBJ1-5
CDR3aa: CASSQDFSDRGLSGNQPQHF

v_gene: TRBV5-4
j_gene: TRBJ2-7
CDR3aa: CASSLQGSSYEQYF